These 26 T cell receptor beta chains share one sample of origin, sequenced in a study of shared clonotypes between healthy human individuals. CD45RO-negative CD8 cells positively selected for CCR7 made up the naive population, which excluded terminally differentiated effector memory CD45RA+ cells. Repertoires were generated with immunoSEQ multiplex PCR, while TCRdb's copy carries only in-frame clones and drops some. The sample lists about 2.2 million clones, just over 90% occurring once. The sequencing input was naive CD8+ T cells from PBMCs. The source is a man between 18 and 29 years old in good health. Some clones in this sample may be carry-over from other donors' samples.

The genes are TRBV7-9 and TRBJ2-2, with D maybe TRBD2 (6 bases). The CDR3 covers 14 residues. Per germline, CDR1 SEHNR and CDR2 FQNEAQ (reference sequence). V dropped 4 bases and J dropped 6 bases, with 12 bases sitting between them. The DNA for the CDR3 is TGTGCCAGCAGCTCCCCGGGGGTCGCCGGGGAGCTGTTTTTT. Translation gives CASSSPGVAGELFF.

V gene TRBV19 combines with J gene TRBJ1-5, with unresolved D. The CDR3 is made up of 14 amino acids. Between the trimmed V and J ends, which lost 6 bases and 7 bases, there was a span of 16 bases. The germline gives CDR1 LNHDA, CDR2 SQIVND (reference sequence). CDR3 sequence (DNA): TGTGCCAGTAGGCTGCGGAGGGTTGGACAGCCCCAGCATTTT. This codes for CASRLRRVGQPQHF.

This clone occurred once. The genes are TRBV28 and TRBJ1-2; D gene ambiguous. The V end was cut by 6 bases, the J end by 8 bases, with 13 bases between. Per the germline V gene, CDR1 is MDHEN and CDR2 is SYDVKM. The CDR3 is 12 residues long. This CDR3 reads CASSPREGGYTF. For the CDR3, the DNA is TGTGCCAGCAGCCCTAGGGAGGGCGGCTACACCTTC.

The chain joins TRBV6-1 to TRBJ1-1, with 7 nucleotides matching TRBD1. The V segment lost 11 bases and the J segment 0 bases; nucleotides outside the gene matches: 12. This CDR3 is built from 15 residues. Looked up from germline, CDR1 is MNHNS and CDR2 is SASEGT. The CDR3 sequence is CAGTNRQGMNTEAFF. CDR3 in DNA: TGTGCCGGAACAAACCGACAGGGAATGAACACTGAAGCTTTCTTT.

The chain uses TRBV9 and TRBJ2-2; the D gene is possibly TRBD1 (5 bases). V lost 4 bases and J lost 2, with 18 bases in between. Germline V CDR1 and CDR2: SGDLS, YYNGEE. The CDR3 sequence is 17 residues long. CDR3 sequence (DNA): TGTGCCAGCAGCATCCGACAGAAGGCCCGAAACACCGGGGAGCTGTTTTTT. It specifies CASSIRQKARNTGELFF. Combining the CDR3 with reference TRBV9 and TRBJ2-2 gives the whole variable domain DSGVTQTPKHLITATGQRVTLRCSPRSGDLSVYWYQQSLDQGLQFLIQYYNGEERAKGNILERFSAQQFPDLHSELNLSSLELGDSALYFCASSIRQKARNTGELFFGEGSRLTVL.

The V gene is TRBV10-3, the J gene TRBJ2-7; 7 bases map to TRBD1. The CDR3 is 12 amino acids. Trimming took 6 bases from V and 6 from J; bases not matched to a gene: 5. CDR1 is ENHRY and CDR2 is SYGVKD in the germline V gene. CDR3 DNA: TGTGCCATCAGCGTTGACAGGGCCGAGCAGTACTTC. It codes for CAISVDRAEQYF.

This clone has only one observation. V and J are TRBV30 and TRBJ2-1; TRBD1 matches 7 bases. Germline V gives CDR1 GTSNPN, CDR2 SVGIG (reference sequence). The CDR3 extends over 19 amino acids. Trimming at V came to 2 bases and at J to 2 bases, leaving 18 bases not matched to a gene. CDR3 sequence: CAWSTGAGSPRGPYNEQFF. CDR3 bases: TGTGCCTGGAGTACAGGGGCAGGGTCACCTCGGGGCCCCTACAATGAGCAGTTCTTC.

Notes on this clone: Other DNA sequences in this specimen translate into the identical CDR3. The chain uses TRBV28 and TRBJ2-7; 9 positions agree with TRBD2. CDR1 and CDR2 from the germline V gene are MDHEN and SYDVKM. The CDR3 consists of 13 residues. The trim removed 2 bases at V and 4 bases at J, leaving 0 bases unmatched. CDR3 in DNA: TGTGCCAGCAGTTTAGCGGGAGGGTACGAGCAGTACTTC. Amino acid sequence: CASSLAGGYEQYF.

The rearrangement links TRBV6-5 to TRBJ1-1; D remains unclear. Germline CDR1 and CDR2: MNHEY and SVGAGI. This CDR3 has 14 amino acids. V was clipped by 1 base and J by 1 base, with 7 bases between them. CDR3 sequence (DNA): TGTGCCAGCAGTTACTTGAGAGAGAACACTGAAGCTTTCTTT. The encoded protein is CASSYLRENTEAFF.

The rearrangement joins TRBV4-2 to TRBJ2-7; 8 nucleotides line up with TRBD1. This CDR3 is 17 amino acids long. CDR1 is LGHNA, CDR2 YNFKEQ, per germline. The trim removed 0 bases at V and 4 bases at J, leaving 11 bases unmatched. CDR3 nucleotides: TGTGCCAGCAGCCAAGAGTGGGGAACAGGGGGAAGGTACGAGCAGTACTTC. It encodes CASSQEWGTGGRYEQYF.

V and J are TRBV7-8 and TRBJ2-2, with D hard to call. The CDR3 is 15 amino acids. Germline loops: CDR1 SGHVS, CDR2 FQNEAQ. The V gene lost 0 bases and the J gene lost 8 bases, with 13 bases spanning the gap. This chain's CDR3 is CASSLAGRTRGELFF. CDR3 DNA: TGTGCCAGCAGCTTAGCCGGCCGAACACGGGGGGAGCTGTTTTTT.

V usage is TRBV27 and J usage is TRBJ1-5, with D maybe TRBD1 (5 bases). V lost 2 bases and J 6 bases, leaving 11 bases between the germline ends. There are 14 residues in the CDR3. The germline V gene encodes CDR1 MNHEY and CDR2 SMNVEV (reference sequence). The CDR3 DNA is TGTGCCAGCAGTTTAAGGGACGCGACTCAGCCCCAGCATTTT. This gives the protein CASSLRDATQPQHF.

The rearrangement joins TRBV29-1 to TRBJ2-2, with TRBD2 matching over 8 bases. The CDR3 loop spans 20 amino acids. CDR1 and CDR2 (germline): SQVTM, ANQGSEA. The trim removed 4 bases at V and 0 bases at J, leaving 19 bases unmatched. The CDR3, as DNA: TGCAGCGTTGTATCAGGTGCAAGCGGGAGAGTAAGGCCGAACACCGGGGAGCTGTTTTTT. Its translation: CSVVSGASGRVRPNTGELFF.

The chain joins TRBV2 to TRBJ2-1, with a tentative D call TRBD2 (6 bases). Germline V gives CDR1 SNHLY, CDR2 FYNNEI. The CDR3 length is 16 residues. The V gene lost 8 bases and the J gene lost 4 bases, with 21 bases spanning the gap. Here the CDR3 DNA reads TGTGCCAGCCGTGCAGGGAGGCTAGCGTCGTACAATGAGCAGTTCTTC. It yields the protein CASRAGRLASYNEQFF.

V gene TRBV4-1 combines with J gene TRBJ2-1, with D perhaps matching TRBD2 (5 bases). The germline V gene has CDR1 MGHRA and CDR2 YSYEKL. The CDR3 loop spans 15 amino acids. V was clipped by 1 base and J by 8 bases, with 15 bases between them. CDR3: CASSQAPSRSHEQFF. The CDR3, as DNA: TGCGCCAGCAGCCAAGCGCCTAGCCGGTCCCATGAGCAGTTCTTC.

For this clone: The same CDR3 arises from other DNA sequences in this sample as well. V gene TRBV18 combines with J gene TRBJ2-5; D gene uncertain. This CDR3 has 14 residues. Germline CDR1 and CDR2: KGHSH and LQKENI. V lost 1 base to trimming and J lost 1 base, with 7 bases between them. The CDR3 reads CASSPRTAQETQYF. As DNA, the CDR3 is TGTGCCAGCTCACCACGAACAGCCCAAGAGACCCAGTACTTC. The variable domain in full, with the rest retrieved from reference TRBV18 and TRBJ2-5, is NAGVMQNPRHLVRRRGQEARLRCSPMKGHSHVYWYRQLPEEGLKFMVYLQKENIIDESGMPKERFSAEFPKEGPSILRIQQVVRGDSAAYFCASSPRTAQETQYFGPGTRLLVL.

The chain uses TRBV5-6 and TRBJ2-1; TRBD1 agrees at 7 bases. The germline gives CDR1 SGHDT, CDR2 YYEEEE. The CDR3 sequence is 17 residues long. The ends lost 4 bases at V and 7 bases at J; junction bases unmatched: 17. CDR3 sequence (DNA): TGTGCCAGCAGCCTCGGGACAGTAGTGGGCAGGGAGAATGAGCAGTTCTTC. It codes for CASSLGTVVGRENEQFF.

The chain combines TRBV27 with TRBJ2-3, with TRBD1 matching over 9 bases. The J segment lost 4 bases and the V segment lost 10 bases, leaving 3 bases of the junction unmatched. Germline V gene data show CDR1 as MNHEY and CDR2 as SMNVEV (reference sequence). This CDR3 region has 12 residues. CDR3 region: CATRDRADTQYF. In DNA, the CDR3 is TGTGCCACCCGGGACAGGGCAGATACGCAGTATTTT.

As regards this clone: The identical CDR3 is also encoded by other nucleotide sequences in the sample. The gene calls are TRBV27 and TRBJ2-1; possible D gene TRBD2, 6 bases. Looked up from germline, CDR1 is MNHEY and CDR2 is SMNVEV (reference sequence). With 3 bases removed from V and 3 bases from J, the gap between germline ends came to 6 bases. CDR3 size: 13 residues. The CDR3 protein is CASSLGGYNEQFF. The CDR3 DNA follows: TGTGCCAGCAGTTTGGGGGGCTACAATGAGCAGTTCTTC.

This rearrangement joins TRBV27 to TRBJ1-5; 8 positions agree with TRBD1. The germline CDR1 and CDR2 sequences are MNHEY and SMNVEV (reference sequence). CDR3 length: 15 residues. The V segment lost 6 bases and the J segment 3 bases; nucleotides outside the gene matches: 7. CDR3 nucleotide sequence: TGTGCCAGCAGGACAGGGGCTTTTGACAATCAGCCCCAGCATTTT. This gives the protein CASRTGAFDNQPQHF.

This rearrangement joins TRBV27 to TRBJ1-1; weak D call: TRBD1 (6 bases). Trimming removed 8 bases from V and 1 base from J, with 14 bases in between. Germline CDR1 is MNHEY and CDR2 is SMNVEV (reference sequence). This CDR3 comprises 14 residues. CDR3 nucleotides: TGTGCCAGCCGCTACATAGGGGGGAACACTGAAGCTTTCTTT. Its translation is CASRYIGGNTEAFF.

This CDR3 is CASSIGLAGNTDTQYF. For the CDR3, the DNA is TGTGCCAGTAGTATAGGACTAGCGGGAAACACAGATACGCAGTATTTT. This chain joins TRBV19 and TRBJ2-3, with 11 positions matching TRBD2. V was clipped by 1 base and J by 2 bases; unmatched bases: 2. The germline gives CDR1 LNHDA, CDR2 SQIVND (reference sequence). The length of the CDR3 is 16 residues. Supplemented by reference TRBV19 and TRBJ2-3, the full variable domain reads DGGITQSPKYLFRKEGQNVTLSCEQNLNHDAMYWYRQDPGQGLRLIYYSQIVNDFQKGDIAEGYSVSREKKESFPLTVTSAQKNPTAFYLCASSIGLAGNTDTQYFGPGTRLTVL.

The chain employs TRBV6-1 and TRBJ1-6; TRBD1 matches at 8 bases. Germline V gene lookup returns CDR1 MNHNS and CDR2 SASEGT. The CDR3 length is 14 residues. The trim removed 4 bases at V and 7 bases at J, leaving 3 bases unmatched. The CDR3 sequence is CASSAGTGNSPLHF. DNA for the CDR3: TGTGCCAGCAGTGCCGGGACAGGCAATTCACCCCTCCACTTT.

This clone showed up just once. Here the CDR3 reads CASSSRNSSYNEQFF. CDR3 in DNA: TGTGCCAGCAGTTCGAGAAATAGCTCCTACAATGAGCAGTTCTTC. The chain links TRBV27 to TRBJ2-1; D uncertain. This CDR3 has 15 amino acids. V gave up 4 bases and J gave up 0 bases, with 10 bases separating them. Germline lookup yields CDR1 MNHEY and CDR2 SMNVEV (reference sequence).

This rearrangement joins TRBV18 to TRBJ2-7; TRBD2 agrees at 12 bases. Trimming removed 5 bases from V and 1 base from J; junction bases left unmatched: 12. Germline CDR1 reads KGHSH; CDR2 reads LQKENI. The CDR3 length is 18 residues. The CDR3 bases are TGTGCCAGCTCAAACGCGGCTAGCGGGAGGGTCCTATCCTACGAGCAGTACTTC. This codes for CASSNAASGRVLSYEQYF. The full variable domain, in which reference TRBV18 and TRBJ2-7 provide the parts outside the CDR3, is NAGVMQNPRHLVRRRGQEARLRCSPMKGHSHVYWYRQLPEEGLKFMVYLQKENIIDESGMPKERFSAEFPKEGPSILRIQQVVRGDSAAYFCASSNAASGRVLSYEQYFGPGTRLTVT.

The chain recombines TRBV7-9 with TRBJ2-1; tentative D call: TRBD2 (6 bases). In germline, CDR1 is SEHNR, CDR2 FQNEAQ (reference sequence). V lost 5 bases, J lost 9 bases, and 20 bases lay in between. The CDR3 contains 15 residues. CDR3 nucleotide sequence: TGTGCCAGCAGCCCGACGGGAGCTAACAGTGGTGAGCAGTTCTTC. Its protein is CASSPTGANSGEQFF.